The clone carrying this T cell receptor beta chain was found many times. The sample is drawn from a study of patients and donors after allogeneic stem cell transplantation. Trimming removed 3 bases from V and 1 base from J, with 11 bases in between. In germline, CDR1 is SGHRS, CDR2 YFSETQ. This CDR3 is 15 amino acids long. From the RT-PCR reads, TCRdb called clonotypes with MiXCR, one entry per CDR3 protein. The table records under 200,000 distinct CDR3 sequences, approximately 24% of them present only once. The receptor was derived from a human donor who was either an allogeneic HSCT recipient or a stem cell or donor lymphocyte infusion donor (not recorded which). It is not recorded whose cells these are; they may come from a transplant donor. The V gene is TRBV5-1, the J gene TRBJ1-3; D is uncertain. What was sequenced was blood, either unsorted or a sorted T cell fraction (not recorded which). The CDR3: CASSYDAGSGNTIYF. The CDR3 DNA sequence: TGCGCCAGCAGCTACGACGCGGGGTCTGGAAACACCATATATTTT. Full variable domain (remainder filled in from reference TRBV5-1 and TRBJ1-3): KAGVTQTPRYLIKTRGQQVTLSCSPISGHRSVSWYQQTPGQGLQFLFEYFSETQRNKGNFPGRFSGRQFSNSRSEMNVSTLELGDSALYLCASSYDAGSGNTIYFGEGSWLTVV.